The rows below give T cell receptor beta chains drawn from one sample of a study of blood T cell repertoires in COVID-19. Some clones are missing from TCRdb's copy, which holds only in-frame ones; the method was immunoSEQ multiplex PCR. The profile shows approximately 180,000 clones, 65% to 80% of them singletons. Sequences were obtained from PBMCs or T cells enriched from blood (not recorded which). All receptors come from a woman in her 50s with acute COVID-19. The CDR3 runs from the conserved cysteine through the conserved F or W. Fields, in order: V gene, J gene, D gene, clone size, CDR3 protein, CDR3 DNA. A D gene is named only where the DNA matches it firmly. Clone size is not always given. Where it is, it says once, few, many or a class for expanded clones.

TRBV14	TRBJ1-1	-	few	CASSVRGEAFF	TGTGCCAGCAGCGTTCGCGGTGAAGCTTTCTTT
TRBV6-5	TRBJ1-2	-	-	CASRPRTRGYGYTF	TGTGCCAGCAGACCGAGGACTCGGGGTTATGGCTACACCTTC
TRBV3-1/TRBV3-2	TRBJ1-1	TRBD1	-	CASSHDPTGAVHTEAFF	TGTGCCAGCAGCCACGACCCTACAGGGGCGGTACACACTGAAGCTTTCTTT
TRBV28	TRBJ1-2	TRBD1	-	CASSPDRDGYTF	TGTGCCAGCTCACCCGACAGGGATGGCTACACCTTC
TRBV5-1	TRBJ1-2	-	few	CASSLADNNVYGYTF	TGCGCCAGCAGCTTGGCGGACAATAACGTTTATGGCTACACCTTC
TRBV2	TRBJ1-2	-	-	CASSDGGRRVYGYTF	TGTGCCAGCAGTGACGGGGGTAGGCGAGTCTATGGCTACACCTTC
TRBV5-3	TRBJ1-6	TRBD1	-	CARSFCTGGKSYNSPLHF	TGTGCCAGAAGCTTCTGTACAGGGGGCAAGTCCTATAATTCACCCCTCCACTTT
TRBV6-4	TRBJ1-2	TRBD1	-	CASRRDRGDYYGYTF	TGTGCCAGCAGGCGGGACAGGGGGGATTACTATGGCTACACCTTC
TRBV6-5	TRBJ1-2	-	-	CASSPHGGSYTF	TGTGCCAGCAGCCCACACGGCGGGAGCTACACCTTC
TRBV27	TRBJ2-2	-	-	CASSPPRQGGHTGELFF	TGTGCCAGCAGTCCCCCCCGACAGGGAGGACACACCGGGGAGCTGTTTTTT
TRBV29-1	TRBJ1-1	TRBD1	-	CSVEKGTGNTEAFF	TGCAGCGTTGAAAAGGGGACAGGGAACACTGAAGCTTTCTTT
TRBV28	TRBJ1-4	-	-	CASSLGGVGDEKLFF	TGTGCCAGCAGTTTAGGAGGGGTCGGAGATGAAAAACTGTTTTTT
TRBV7-8	TRBJ2-1	TRBD2	-	CASSRGTSGAYNEQFF	TGTGCCAGCAGCCGCGGGACTAGCGGGGCCTACAATGAGCAGTTCTTC
TRBV7-9	TRBJ1-6	TRBD1	-	CASSLGGGQGGSPLHF	TGTGCCAGCAGCTTAGGAGGGGGACAGGGAGGGTCACCCCTCCACTTT
TRBV4-2	TRBJ2-2	TRBD2	-	CASSGTTLTGELFF	TGTGCCAGCAGCGGGACTACCCTGACCGGGGAGCTGTTTTTT
TRBV7-9	TRBJ2-2	TRBD1	-	CASSPQGRNTGELFF	TGTGCCAGCAGCCCACAGGGGAGGAACACCGGGGAGCTGTTTTTT
TRBV28	TRBJ1-5	-	-	CASSFQGGGQPQHF	TGTGCCAGCAGTTTTCAAGGGGGTGGTCAGCCCCAGCATTTT
TRBV7-8	TRBJ2-2	-	-	CASSPRFLQGTGELFF	TGTGCCAGCAGCCCCCGGTTCCTTCAGGGCACCGGGGAGCTGTTTTTT
TRBV6-2/TRBV6-3	TRBJ1-1	-	-	CASSYTRARGVGAFF	TGTGCCAGCAGTTATACCAGGGCTCGAGGCGTGGGGGCTTTCTTT
TRBV6-1	TRBJ1-1	TRBD1	-	CASSETGRGLQAFF	TGTGCCAGCAGTGAAACTGGTAGGGGGCTCCAAGCTTTCTTT
TRBV6-5	TRBJ2-1	TRBD1	-	CASSWGPSGGDSEQFF	TGTGCCAGCAGTTGGGGGCCCTCCGGTGGGGACAGTGAGCAGTTCTTC
TRBV7-9	TRBJ2-5	-	-	CASSYRGGGETQYF	TGTGCCAGCAGCTACCGTGGGGGAGGAGAGACCCAGTACTTC
TRBV23-1	TRBJ1-5	-	-	CASSQSSGQHF	TGCGCCAGCAGTCAATCGTCAGGCCAGCATTTT
TRBV24-1	TRBJ2-3	TRBD1	-	CATSDDRGDTQYF	TGTGCCACCAGTGATGACAGGGGAGATACGCAGTATTTT
TRBV6-5	TRBJ2-5	TRBD2	-	CATSLARETQYF	TGTGCCACCTCACTAGCGCGAGAGACCCAGTACTTC
TRBV30	TRBJ2-5	-	few	CARSGGRETQYF	TGTGCCCGATCGGGCGGGCGGGAGACCCAGTACTTC
TRBV6-2/TRBV6-3	TRBJ1-1	-	-	CASSPSLGATEAFF	TGTGCCAGCAGTCCCTCTTTGGGGGCCACTGAAGCTTTCTTT
TRBV11-2	TRBJ1-1	TRBD1	-	CASSLVPGGTVNTEAFF	TGTGCCAGCAGCTTAGTTCCCGGCGGGACAGTCAACACTGAAGCTTTCTTT
TRBV18	TRBJ1-2	-	-	CASSSSWDIYGYTF	TGTGCCAGCTCATCCAGTTGGGACATCTATGGCTACACCTTC
TRBV21-1	TRBJ1-4	-	-	CASSKRGLQNNEKLFF	TGTGCCAGCAGCAAGAGAGGGTTACAAAATAATGAAAAACTGTTTTTT
TRBV7-8	TRBJ1-1	-	once	CASTPWAGGVGAFF	TGTGCCAGCACCCCGTGGGCGGGAGGCGTGGGAGCTTTCTTT
TRBV27	TRBJ2-2	-	-	CASSLGRNTGELFF	TGTGCCAGCAGTTTGGGCAGGAACACCGGGGAGCTGTTTTTT
TRBV15	TRBJ2-3	-	-	CATSRATDTQYF	TGTGCCACCAGCAGAGCTACAGATACGCAGTATTTT
TRBV5-1	TRBJ1-4	-	-	CASSFDTQGGGEKLFF	TGCGCCAGCAGCTTCGACACACAGGGAGGGGGTGAAAAACTGTTTTTT
TRBV2	TRBJ1-6	-	-	CASSRVTNNSPLHF	TGTGCCAGCAGTCGGGTTACAAATAATTCACCCCTCCACTTT
TRBV7-2	TRBJ2-6	-	few	CASSPGTGANVLTF	TGTGCCAGCAGCCCCGGGACAGGGGCCAACGTCCTGACTTTC
TRBV6-4	TRBJ1-2	-	-	CAVSYGYTF	TGTGCCGTCTCCTATGGCTACACCTTC
TRBV6-2/TRBV6-3	TRBJ2-5	TRBD2	few	CASSYLAGGPAETQYF	TGTGCCAGCAGTTATTTAGCGGGGGGGCCGGCCGAGACCCAGTACTTC
TRBV4-1	TRBJ1-5	TRBD1	-	CASSQATGVGNQPQHF	TGCGCCAGCAGCCAAGCGACAGGGGTAGGCAATCAGCCCCAGCATTTT
TRBV7-2	TRBJ2-2	TRBD2	few	CASSTGLADGELFF	TGTGCCAGCAGCACGGGACTAGCGGACGGGGAGCTGTTTTTT
TRBV28	TRBJ2-5	TRBD2	-	CASSSHGRGRGRETQYF	TGTGCCAGCAGTTCCCACGGGAGGGGACGAGGGAGAGAGACCCAGTACTTC
TRBV5-1	TRBJ2-3	TRBD2	-	CASSLALLAGGSDTQYF	TGCGCCAGCAGCTTGGCCCTCCTAGCGGGGGGGTCAGATACGCAGTATTTT
TRBV12-5	TRBJ1-2	-	-	CASGPHFEPGTNGEGWHYGYTF	TGTGCTAGTGGTCCCCATTTTGAACCTGGCACTAATGGGGAGGGGTGGCACTATGGCTACACCTTC
TRBV19	TRBJ1-4	-	-	CASSISGARLEKLFF	TGTGCCAGTAGTATCTCAGGGGCCCGTTTAGAAAAACTGTTTTTT
TRBV19	TRBJ1-6	-	few	CASSGQNPGGSPLHF	TGTGCCAGTAGTGGTCAGAACCCCGGGGGTTCACCCCTCCACTTT
TRBV19	TRBJ1-5	TRBD1	-	CASRKKTGERNQPQHF	TGTGCCAGTAGGAAGAAGACAGGGGAGCGCAATCAGCCCCAGCATTTT
TRBV29-1	TRBJ1-2	-	-	CSVPSDWGAPGGYTF	TGCAGCGTTCCGTCGGATTGGGGCGCCCCGGGCGGCTACACCTTC
TRBV2	TRBJ1-5	TRBD1	-	CASSSEQGVQPQHF	TGTGCCAGCTCCTCCGAACAGGGGGTCCAGCCCCAGCATTTT
TRBV4-2	TRBJ1-5	TRBD1	-	CASSQSDRGVNQPQHF	TGTGCCAGCAGCCAATCCGACAGGGGGGTCAATCAGCCCCAGCATTTT
TRBV19	TRBJ1-1	-	few	CASSRLRARGTEAFF	TGTGCCAGTAGTCGCCTTAGGGCAAGGGGGACTGAAGCTTTCTTT
TRBV2	TRBJ1-2	TRBD1	-	CASSDPDRRGYTF	TGTGCCAGCAGTGACCCGGACAGGCGGGGCTACACCTTC
TRBV4-3	TRBJ1-6	-	-	CAAGGRIDSPLHF	TGCGCGGCGGGCGGGCGGATAGATTCACCCCTCCACTTT
TRBV4-2	TRBJ2-1	-	-	CASSQEWIAAGLSYNEQFF	TGTGCCAGCAGCCAAGAATGGATAGCCGCTGGCCTCTCCTACAATGAGCAGTTCTTC
TRBV11-2	TRBJ1-4	-	few	CASSSQLGTQGGGGEKLFF	TGTGCCAGCAGCTCCCAATTAGGGACTCAAGGGGGGGGCGGTGAAAAACTGTTTTTT
TRBV5-1	TRBJ2-1	TRBD2	-	CASASGGSGEQFF	TGCGCCAGCGCCTCCGGGGGGAGCGGTGAGCAGTTCTTC